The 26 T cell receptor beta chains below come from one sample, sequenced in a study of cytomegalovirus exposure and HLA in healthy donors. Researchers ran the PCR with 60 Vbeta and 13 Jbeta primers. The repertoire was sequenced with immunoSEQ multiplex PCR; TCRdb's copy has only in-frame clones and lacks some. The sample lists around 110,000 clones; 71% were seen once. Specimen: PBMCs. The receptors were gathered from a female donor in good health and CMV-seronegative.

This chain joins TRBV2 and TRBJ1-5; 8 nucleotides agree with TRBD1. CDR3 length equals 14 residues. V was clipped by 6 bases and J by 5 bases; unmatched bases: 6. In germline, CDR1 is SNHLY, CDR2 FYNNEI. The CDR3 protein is CASSETGVDQPQHF. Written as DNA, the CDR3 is TGTGCCAGCAGCGAGACAGGGGTGGATCAGCCCCAGCATTTT.

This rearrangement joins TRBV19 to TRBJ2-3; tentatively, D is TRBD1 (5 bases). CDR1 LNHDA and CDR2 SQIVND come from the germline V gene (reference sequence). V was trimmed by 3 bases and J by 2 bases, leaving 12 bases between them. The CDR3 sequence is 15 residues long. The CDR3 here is CASSIMPGNTDTQYF. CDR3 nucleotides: TGTGCCAGTAGTATTATGCCAGGGAACACAGATACGCAGTATTTT.

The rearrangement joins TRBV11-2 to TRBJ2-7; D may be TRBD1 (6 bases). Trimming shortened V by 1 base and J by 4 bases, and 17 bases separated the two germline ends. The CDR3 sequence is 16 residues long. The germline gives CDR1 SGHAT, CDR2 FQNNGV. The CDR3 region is CASSLGLVQGGYEQYF. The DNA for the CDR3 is TGTGCCAGCAGCTTAGGGTTAGTACAGGGTGGGTACGAGCAGTACTTC. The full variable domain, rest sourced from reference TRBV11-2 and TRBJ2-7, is EAGVAQSPRYKIIEKRQSVAFWCNPISGHATLYWYQQILGQGPKLLIQFQNNGVVDDSQLPKDRFSAERLKGVDSTLKIQPAKLEDSAVYLCASSLGLVQGGYEQYFGPGTRLTVT.

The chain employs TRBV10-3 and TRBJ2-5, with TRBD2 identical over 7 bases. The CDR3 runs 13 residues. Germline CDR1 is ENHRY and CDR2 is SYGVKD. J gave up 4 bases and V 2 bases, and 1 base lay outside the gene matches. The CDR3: CAISEGEGETQYF. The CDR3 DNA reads TGTGCCATCAGTGAGGGGGAGGGAGAGACCCAGTACTTC.

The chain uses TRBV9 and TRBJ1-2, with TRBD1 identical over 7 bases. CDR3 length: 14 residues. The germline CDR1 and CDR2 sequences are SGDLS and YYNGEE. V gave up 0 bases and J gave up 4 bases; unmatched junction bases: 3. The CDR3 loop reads CASSVDAGGYGYTF. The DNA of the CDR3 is TGTGCCAGCAGCGTAGATGCAGGGGGCTATGGCTACACCTTC.

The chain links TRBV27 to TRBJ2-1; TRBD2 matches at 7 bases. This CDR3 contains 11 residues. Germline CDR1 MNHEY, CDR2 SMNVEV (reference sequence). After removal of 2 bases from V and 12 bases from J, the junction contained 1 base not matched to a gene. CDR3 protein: CASSLAGVQFF. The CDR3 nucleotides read TGTGCCAGCAGTTTAGCGGGAGTGCAGTTCTTC.

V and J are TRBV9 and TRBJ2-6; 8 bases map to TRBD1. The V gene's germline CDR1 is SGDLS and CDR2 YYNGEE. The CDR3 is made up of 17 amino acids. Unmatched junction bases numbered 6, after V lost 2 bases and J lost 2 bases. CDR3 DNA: TGTGCCAGCAGCGTCCCAGGGGGCGCAGCTGGGGCCAACGTCCTGACTTTC. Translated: CASSVPGGAAGANVLTF. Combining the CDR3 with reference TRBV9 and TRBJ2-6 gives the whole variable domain DSGVTQTPKHLITATGQRVTLRCSPRSGDLSVYWYQQSLDQGLQFLIQYYNGEERAKGNILERFSAQQFPDLHSELNLSSLELGDSALYFCASSVPGGAAGANVLTFGAGSRLTVL.

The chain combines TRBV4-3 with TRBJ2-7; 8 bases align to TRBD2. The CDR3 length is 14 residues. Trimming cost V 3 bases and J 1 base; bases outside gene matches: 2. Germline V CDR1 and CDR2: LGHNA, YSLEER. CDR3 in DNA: TGCGCCAGCAGCCATACTAGCGGTTCCTACGAGCAGTACTTC. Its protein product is CASSHTSGSYEQYF.

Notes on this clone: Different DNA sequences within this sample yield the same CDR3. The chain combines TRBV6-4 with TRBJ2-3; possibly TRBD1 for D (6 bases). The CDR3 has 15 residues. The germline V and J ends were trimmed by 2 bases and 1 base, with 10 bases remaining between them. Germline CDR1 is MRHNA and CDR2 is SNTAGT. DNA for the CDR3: TGTGCCAGCAGTGACGAGGCAGGGGGCACAGATACGCAGTATTTT. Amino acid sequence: CASSDEAGGTDTQYF.

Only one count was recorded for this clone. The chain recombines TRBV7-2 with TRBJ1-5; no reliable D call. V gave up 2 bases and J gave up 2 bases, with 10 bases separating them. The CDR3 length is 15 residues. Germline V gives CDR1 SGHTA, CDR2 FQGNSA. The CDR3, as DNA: TGTGCCAGCAGCTTATCTGGGGAGGGCAATCAGCCCCAGCATTTT. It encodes CASSLSGEGNQPQHF.

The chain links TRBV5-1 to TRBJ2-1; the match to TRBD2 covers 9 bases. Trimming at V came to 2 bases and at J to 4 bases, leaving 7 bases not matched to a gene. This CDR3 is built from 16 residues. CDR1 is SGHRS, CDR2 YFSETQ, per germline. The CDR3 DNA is TGCGCCAGCAGCTTTGAGGAGACTAGCGGTTACAATGAGCAGTTCTTC. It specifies CASSFEETSGYNEQFF. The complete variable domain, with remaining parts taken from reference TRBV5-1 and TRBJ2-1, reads KAGVTQTPRYLIKTRGQQVTLSCSPISGHRSVSWYQQTPGQGLQFLFEYFSETQRNKGNFPGRFSGRQFSNSRSEMNVSTLELGDSALYLCASSFEETSGYNEQFFGPGTRLTVL.

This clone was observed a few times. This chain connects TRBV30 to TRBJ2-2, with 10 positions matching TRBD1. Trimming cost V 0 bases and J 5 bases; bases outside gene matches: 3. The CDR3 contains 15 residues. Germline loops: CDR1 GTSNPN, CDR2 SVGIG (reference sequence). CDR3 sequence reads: CAWSVLGQGTGELFF. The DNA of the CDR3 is TGTGCCTGGAGTGTACTGGGACAGGGGACCGGGGAGCTGTTTTTT.

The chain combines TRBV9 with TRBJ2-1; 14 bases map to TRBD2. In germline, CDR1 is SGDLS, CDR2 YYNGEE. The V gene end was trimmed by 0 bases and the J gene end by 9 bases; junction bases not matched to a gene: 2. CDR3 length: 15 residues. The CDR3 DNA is TGTGCCAGCAGCGTAGCTGGGACTAGCGGGAGTGAGCAGTTCTTC. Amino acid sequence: CASSVAGTSGSEQFF.

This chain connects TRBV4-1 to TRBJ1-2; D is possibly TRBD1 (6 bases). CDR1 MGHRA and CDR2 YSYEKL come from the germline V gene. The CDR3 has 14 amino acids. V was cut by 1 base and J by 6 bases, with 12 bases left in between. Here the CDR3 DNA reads TGCGCCAGCAGCCAAGTGGACAGACGCAATGGCTACACCTTC. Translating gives CASSQVDRRNGYTF.

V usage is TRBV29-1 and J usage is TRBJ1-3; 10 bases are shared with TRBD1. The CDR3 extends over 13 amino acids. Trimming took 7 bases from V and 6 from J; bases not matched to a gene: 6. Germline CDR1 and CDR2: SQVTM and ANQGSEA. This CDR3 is CSARGTGVNTIYF. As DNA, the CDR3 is TGCAGCGCCCGCGGGACAGGGGTAAACACCATATATTTT.

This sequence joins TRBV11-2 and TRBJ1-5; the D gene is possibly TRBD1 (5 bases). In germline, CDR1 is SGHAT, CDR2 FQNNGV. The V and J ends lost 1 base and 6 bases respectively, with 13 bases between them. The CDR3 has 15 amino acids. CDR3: CASSLGRGRGQPQHF. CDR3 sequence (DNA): TGTGCCAGCAGCTTAGGCCGGGGGAGGGGTCAGCCCCAGCATTTT.

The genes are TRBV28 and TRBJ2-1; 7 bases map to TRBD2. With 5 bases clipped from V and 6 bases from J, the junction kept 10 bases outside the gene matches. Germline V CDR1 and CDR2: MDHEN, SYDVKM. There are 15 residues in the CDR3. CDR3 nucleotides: TGTGCCAGCAGTCCTTCTAGCGGTAGGGCCAATGAGCAGTTCTTC. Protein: CASSPSSGRANEQFF.

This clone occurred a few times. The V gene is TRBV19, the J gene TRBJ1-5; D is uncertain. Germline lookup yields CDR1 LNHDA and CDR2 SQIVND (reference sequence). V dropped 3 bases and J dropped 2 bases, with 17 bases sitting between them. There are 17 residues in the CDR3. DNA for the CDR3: TGTGCCAGTAGTATCAGGCTACAGATATCTGGCAATCAGCCCCAGCATTTT. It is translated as CASSIRLQISGNQPQHF.

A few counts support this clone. CDR3: CATSRGGTDTQYF. The DNA of the CDR3 is TGTGCCACCAGCAGGGGGGGGACAGATACGCAGTATTTT. The gene calls are TRBV15 and TRBJ2-3; 7 positions agree with TRBD2. The CDR3 has 13 amino acids. With V trimmed by 3 bases and J by 3 bases, 0 bases remained unmatched. In germline, CDR1 is LNHNV, CDR2 YYDKDF (reference sequence).

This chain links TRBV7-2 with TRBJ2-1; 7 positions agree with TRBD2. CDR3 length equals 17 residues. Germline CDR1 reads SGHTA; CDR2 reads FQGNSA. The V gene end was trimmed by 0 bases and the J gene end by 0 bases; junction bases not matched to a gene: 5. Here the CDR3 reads CASSLATSVGSYNEQFF. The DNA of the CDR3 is TGTGCCAGCAGCTTAGCAACTAGCGTAGGCTCCTACAATGAGCAGTTCTTC.

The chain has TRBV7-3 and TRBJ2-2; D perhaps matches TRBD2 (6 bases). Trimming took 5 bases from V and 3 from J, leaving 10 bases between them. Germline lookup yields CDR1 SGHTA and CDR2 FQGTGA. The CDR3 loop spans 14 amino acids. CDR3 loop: CASSLGTHTGELFF. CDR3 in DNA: TGTGCCAGCAGCCTCGGGACTCACACCGGGGAGCTGTTTTTT.

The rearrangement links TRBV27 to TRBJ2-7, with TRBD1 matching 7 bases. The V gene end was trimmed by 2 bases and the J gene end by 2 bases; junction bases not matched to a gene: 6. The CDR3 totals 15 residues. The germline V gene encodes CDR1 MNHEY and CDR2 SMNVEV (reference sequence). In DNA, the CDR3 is TGTGCCAGCAGTTTAGGGTCGGGACAGCCCTACGAGCAGTACTTC. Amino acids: CASSLGSGQPYEQYF.

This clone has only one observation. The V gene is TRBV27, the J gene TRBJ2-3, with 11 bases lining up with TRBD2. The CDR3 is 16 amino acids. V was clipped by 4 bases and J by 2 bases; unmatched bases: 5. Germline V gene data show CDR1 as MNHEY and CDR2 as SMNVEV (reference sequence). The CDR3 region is CASSSLAGGTTDTQYF. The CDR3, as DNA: TGTGCCAGCAGTTCCCTAGCGGGAGGAACCACAGATACGCAGTATTTT.

The CDR3 region has the DNA TGCGCCAGCTCCGCAAATTTAGGGGCCGGGGCCAACGTCCTGACTTTC. It is translated as CASSANLGAGANVLTF. The rearrangement joins TRBV5-1 to TRBJ2-6, with D possibly matching TRBD1 (5 bases). Germline CDR1 reads SGHRS; CDR2 reads YFSETQ. This CDR3 region has 16 residues. V lost 7 bases, J lost 4 bases, and 18 bases lay in between.

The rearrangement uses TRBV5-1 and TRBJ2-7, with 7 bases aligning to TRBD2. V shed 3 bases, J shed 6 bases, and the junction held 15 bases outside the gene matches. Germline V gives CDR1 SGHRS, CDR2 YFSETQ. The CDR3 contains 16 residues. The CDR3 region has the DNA TGCGCCAGCAGCTCCACGGGGGGTGGCCAATTTGGCGAGCAGTACTTC. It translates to CASSSTGGGQFGEQYF.

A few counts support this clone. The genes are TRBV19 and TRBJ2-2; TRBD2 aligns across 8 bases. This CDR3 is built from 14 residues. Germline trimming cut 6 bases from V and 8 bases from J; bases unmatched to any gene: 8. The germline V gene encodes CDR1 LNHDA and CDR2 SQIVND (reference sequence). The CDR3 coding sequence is TGTGCCAGTAGAAGGGAGACGGGAGGGGGGGAGCTGTTTTTT. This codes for CASRRETGGGELFF.